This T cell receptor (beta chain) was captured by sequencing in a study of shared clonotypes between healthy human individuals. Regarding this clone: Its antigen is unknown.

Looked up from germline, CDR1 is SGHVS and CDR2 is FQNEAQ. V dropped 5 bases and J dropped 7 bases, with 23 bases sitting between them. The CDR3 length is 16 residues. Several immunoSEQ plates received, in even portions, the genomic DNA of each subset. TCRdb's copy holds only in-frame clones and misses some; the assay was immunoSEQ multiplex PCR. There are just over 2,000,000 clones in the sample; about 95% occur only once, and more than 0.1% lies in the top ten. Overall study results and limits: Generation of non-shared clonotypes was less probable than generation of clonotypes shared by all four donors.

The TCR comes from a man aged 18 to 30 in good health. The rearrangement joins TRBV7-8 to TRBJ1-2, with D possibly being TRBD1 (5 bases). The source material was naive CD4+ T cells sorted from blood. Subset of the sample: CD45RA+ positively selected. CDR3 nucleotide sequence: TGTGCCAGCAGCCCCCGGGTTTCCCCCACGAGGGGTGGCTACACCTTC. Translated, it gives CASSPRVSPTRGGYTF.